This paragraph reports one TCR beta chain. This record belongs to a study of T cells in Graves' hyperthyroidism and ophthalmopathy. What was amplified from RNA transcripts were TCR beta CDR3 regions. The primer set for the first-round RT-PCR of the TCR CDR3 was HTBI. TCRdb reanalysed the multiplex PCR reads using MiXCR and keeps one entry per CDR3 protein. Of hundreds of thousands of distinct CDR3 sequences listed, 15% to 20% are singletons. No progression to ophthalmopathy during 18 months of follow-up defined stable disease. The clonotype was recovered from a woman in her twenties or thirties with Graves' hyperthyroidism. Sequenced input: blood.

CDR3 DNA sequence: TGTGCCAGCAGCCGGGACAGGGGGCCCGCGGTGGGGGAGCAGTACTTC. Translated: CASSRDRGPAVGEQYF. This chain connects TRBV11-1 to TRBJ2-7; TRBD1 aligns across 12 bases. The CDR3 sequence is 16 residues long. CDR1 is SGHAT and CDR2 is FQDESV in the germline V gene (reference sequence). Trimming at V came to 5 bases and at J to 7 bases, leaving 12 bases not matched to a gene.